This T cell receptor (beta chain) was obtained from a study of post-analysis software for immune sequencing data. Overall study results and limits: Compared with controls, patients had more of about five TRBV segments, including TRBV5-6, TRBV5-1 and TRBV20-1.

Unique molecular identifiers had been added to the TCR beta cDNA libraries. TCRdb itself ran the PCR reads through MiXCR, one entry per CDR3 protein. The repertoire has some 690,000 distinct CDR3 sequences, just under 30% of them found once; the top ten carry approximately 0.6%. The CDR3 has 15 residues. Trimming took 4 bases from V and 2 from J, leaving 16 bases between them. Germline values: CDR1 SGHRS, CDR2 YFSETQ. Regarding this clonotype: The antigen remains undetermined.

The chain links TRBV5-1 to TRBJ2-7; a possible D gene is TRBD2 (5 bases). This receptor was obtained from a girl between 5 and 17 years old with multiple sclerosis. Material for sequencing was blood. The CDR3 protein is CASSTSGMGPYEQYF. DNA of the CDR3: TGCGCCAGCAGCACCTCCGGGATGGGCCCCTACGAGCAGTACTTC.